The 28 T cell receptor beta chains below come from one sample, sequenced in a study of blood T cells in healthy people across ages. Sample-barcoded 5' priming and a J-beta primer mix drove a second PCR of 7 to 11 cycles. TCRdb passed the 5' RACE reads through MiXCR, listing each CDR3 protein once. The sample has around 940,000 distinct CDR3 sequences; around 54% are singletons. The sample comprised blood. These receptors all stem from a woman aged 55-69 years in good health.

The chain employs TRBV27 and TRBJ2-7; TRBD1 agrees at 8 bases. The CDR3 consists of 15 residues. Germline-derived CDR1 and CDR2 are MNHEY and SMNVEV (reference sequence). Trimming removed 5 bases from V and 2 bases from J; junction bases left unmatched: 8. The chain's CDR3 is CASSLGQARTYEQYF. The DNA of the CDR3 is TGTGCCAGCAGTCTGGGACAGGCAAGGACCTACGAGCAGTACTTC.

The chain has TRBV20-1 and TRBJ2-1; D gene unclear. The V gene's germline CDR1 is DFQATT and CDR2 SNEGSKA (reference sequence). V dropped 3 bases and J dropped 10 bases, with 13 bases sitting between them. The CDR3 consists of 12 residues. The CDR3 nucleotides read TGCAGTGCTAGTGGCGCTAAAGGCGAGCAGTTCTTC. Translating it yields CSASGAKGEQFF.

The CDR3 reads CASRPWLAAPYEQYF. The CDR3 DNA reads as TGTGCCAGCAGACCGTGGCTAGCGGCCCCCTACGAGCAGTACTTC. The chain joins TRBV13 to TRBJ2-7, with 7 nucleotides matching TRBD2. CDR3 length: 15 amino acids. CDR1 is PRHDT and CDR2 is FYEKMQ in the germline V gene (reference sequence). The ends lost 6 bases at V and 2 bases at J; junction bases unmatched: 10.

The rearrangement joins TRBV20-1 to TRBJ2-1; TRBD2 matches 8 bases. From germline, CDR1 is DFQATT and CDR2 SNEGSKA (reference sequence). CDR3 length: 14 residues. The ends lost 5 bases at V and 10 bases at J; junction bases unmatched: 13. The DNA of the CDR3 is TGCAGTGCTCTAGGACAAGCGGGGGCGAAAGAGCAGTTCTTC. Amino acids: CSALGQAGAKEQFF.

This clonotype was seen a few times. The genes are TRBV2 and TRBJ2-3, with TRBD2 as a possible D gene (5 bases). Trimming stripped 6 bases from V and 0 bases from J, with 16 bases between. The germline CDR1 and CDR2 sequences are SNHLY and FYNNEI. The CDR3 has 16 residues. CDR3 sequence reads: CASRPYPRTSTDTQYF. The CDR3 bases are TGTGCCAGCAGGCCATATCCTAGGACTAGCACAGATACGCAGTATTTT.

The V call is TRBV7-6, the J call TRBJ2-3; D possibly matches TRBD1 or TRBD2 (5 bases each). The CDR3 has 15 amino acids. Trimming removed 0 bases at V and 2 bases at J, with 9 bases between. CDR1 and CDR2 (germline): SGHVS, FNYEAQ. The CDR3 region has the DNA TGTGCCAGCAGCTTAGCGATAGGGACCACAGATACGCAGTATTTT. It is translated as CASSLAIGTTDTQYF.

The genes are TRBV20-1 and TRBJ1-1, with D unresolved. The V end lost 4 bases, the J end lost 7 bases, and 19 bases lay between the germline ends. This CDR3 spans 14 amino acids. Germline V gives CDR1 DFQATT, CDR2 SNEGSKA (reference sequence). CDR3 in amino acids: CSANTEGLRVEAFF. In nucleotides, the CDR3 is TGCAGTGCTAACACAGAAGGGTTAAGGGTTGAAGCTTTCTTT.

The rearrangement links TRBV11-2 to TRBJ2-3; 8 bases match TRBD2. CDR1 SGHAT and CDR2 FQNNGV come from the germline V gene. V was pared by 6 bases and J by 2 bases, with 7 bases of the junction left unmatched. The length of the CDR3 is 15 residues. CDR3 bases: TGTGCCAGCAGGGGGACTAGTCATGTCACAGATACGCAGTATTTT. This translates into CASRGTSHVTDTQYF.

The gene calls are TRBV12-3 or TRBV12-4 and TRBJ2-3; D is uncertain. The CDR3 totals 12 residues. V dropped 7 bases and J dropped 1 base, with 6 bases sitting between them. The CDR3 sequence: CASKFGTDTQYF. In DNA, the CDR3 is TGTGCCAGCAAGTTCGGCACAGATACGCAGTATTTT.

V usage is TRBV20-1 and J usage is TRBJ2-7; 8 nucleotides align to TRBD2. Germline V gene data show CDR1 as DFQATT and CDR2 as SNEGSKA (reference sequence). This CDR3 has 17 amino acids. Unmatched junction bases numbered 14, after V lost 0 bases and J lost 4 bases. CDR3 bases: TGCAGTGCTAGAGAGCGGGGGGCCGGCTTCACCTGGTACGAGCAGTACTTC. Translating it yields CSARERGAGFTWYEQYF.

This clonotype was counted between two and nine times. The chain couples TRBV20-1 to TRBJ1-2; the D gene is possibly TRBD1 (5 bases). Germline assignment: CDR1 DFQATT and CDR2 SNEGSKA (reference sequence). V lost 5 bases and J lost 2, with 12 bases in between. The length of the CDR3 is 13 residues. Here the CDR3 reads CSASRGWNYGYTF. CDR3 nucleotide sequence: TGCAGTGCTTCCCGGGGGTGGAACTATGGCTACACCTTC.

The chain uses TRBV20-1 and TRBJ2-7; 10 nucleotides agree with TRBD1. The CDR3 length is 15 residues. Looked up from germline, CDR1 is DFQATT and CDR2 is SNEGSKA (reference sequence). J was trimmed by 0 bases and V by 5 bases; bases with no gene match: 7. The CDR3: CSAPRDRGFSYEQYF. CDR3 bases: TGCAGTGCTCCCCGGGACAGGGGTTTCTCCTACGAGCAGTACTTC.

This clonotype was counted between two and nine times. The gene calls are TRBV7-6 and TRBJ2-6; D call uncertain. This CDR3 contains 14 residues. The ends were cut back, 4 bases at V and 3 bases at J, with 7 bases in the middle. Per germline, CDR1 SGHVS and CDR2 FNYEAQ. CDR3: CASSSSLGANVLTF. CDR3 nucleotides: TGTGCCAGCAGCTCCAGTCTTGGGGCCAACGTCCTGACTTTC.

This clonotype was observed once. V gene TRBV20-1 combines with J gene TRBJ2-3; a possible D gene is TRBD1 (5 bases). The CDR3 has 14 residues. The V end lost 5 bases, the J end lost 1 base, and 13 bases lay between the germline ends. Germline V gene lookup returns CDR1 DFQATT and CDR2 SNEGSKA (reference sequence). CDR3 in DNA: TGCAGTGCTCAGGCAGGGTTTGGCACAGATACGCAGTATTTT. It codes for CSAQAGFGTDTQYF.

V gene TRBV20-1 combines with J gene TRBJ2-7; TRBD1 might be the D (6 bases). Germline V lookup: CDR1 DFQATT, CDR2 SNEGSKA (reference sequence). The CDR3 is made up of 12 amino acids. Trimming took 6 bases from V and 6 from J, leaving 15 bases between them. CDR3 region: CSARGSVREQYF. In DNA, the CDR3 is TGCAGTGCCAGGGGTTCGGTTCGCGAGCAGTACTTC.

V is TRBV20-1 and J is TRBJ2-1, with TRBD1 identical over 12 bases. Judging by the DNA end, TRBJ2-7 fits better; the J call may be wrong. This CDR3 region has 13 residues. Germline CDR1 DFQATT, CDR2 SNEGSKA (reference sequence). CDR3 DNA sequence: TGCAGTGGTTGGGACAGGGGGCGTAGCGAGCAGTACTTC. Translating it yields CSGWDRGRSEQYF.

On this clonotype: One junction end disagrees with the germline gene, perhaps due to a read error. The chain employs TRBV7-2 and TRBJ1-2; D is ambiguous. This CDR3 is 16 amino acids long. From germline, CDR1 is SGHTA and CDR2 FQGNSA. The CDR3 DNA reads TGTGCCGGCAGCTTAGCCGAGGGAGGTCTTAACTATGGCTACACCTTC. Protein: CAGSLAEGGLNYGYTF.

The chain carries TRBV7-9 and TRBJ2-3; TRBD1 might be the D (5 bases). Deletions cut 5 bases from V and 4 bases from J, with 16 bases between. CDR1 is SEHNR, CDR2 FQNEAQ, per germline (reference sequence). The length of the CDR3 is 15 residues. The CDR3 sequence is CASSALQGSSDTQYF. CDR3 in DNA: TGTGCCAGCAGCGCACTGCAGGGATCGTCAGATACGCAGTATTTT.

Here the CDR3 DNA reads TGCGCCAGCAGTATCGGCCTAGCGACAGATACGCAGTATTTT. Protein: CASSIGLATDTQYF. The J gene is TRBJ2-3, the V gene TRBV5-1, with D possibly being TRBD2 (6 bases). Trimming removed 5 bases at V and 3 bases at J, with 13 bases between. This CDR3 is built from 14 residues. The V gene's germline CDR1 is SGHRS and CDR2 YFSETQ.

This clonotype was observed once. This chain uses TRBV6-1 with TRBJ1-2, with D unresolved. Germline V gene data show CDR1 as MNHNS and CDR2 as SASEGT. CDR3 length equals 17 residues. Trimming removed 6 bases at V and 3 bases at J, with 23 bases between. This CDR3 is CASSSPILAAGHYGYTF. The CDR3 region has the DNA TGTGCCAGCAGCTCCCCAATTTTAGCAGCAGGACACTATGGCTACACCTTC.

DNA of the CDR3: TGCAGTGCGTCCGCTGGCTACGCCGGGGAGACCCAGTACTTC. Protein: CSASAGYAGETQYF. The chain combines TRBV20-1 with TRBJ2-7; no clear D. The closer fit of TRBJ2-5 to the DNA end suggests the J call may be wrong. The CDR3 runs to 14 residues. The germline V gene encodes CDR1 DFQATT and CDR2 SNEGSKA (reference sequence).

CDR3 in DNA: TGCAGTGCCCAGGGGGGCTCAGAGGGCCCTATTCAAGAGACCCAGTACTTC. Protein sequence: CSAQGGSEGPIQETQYF. The chain combines TRBV20-1 with TRBJ2-5; D may be TRBD1 (7 bases). CDR1 is DFQATT and CDR2 is SNEGSKA in the germline V gene (reference sequence). The CDR3 loop spans 17 amino acids. V dropped 6 bases and J dropped 2 bases, with 25 bases sitting between them.

DNA of the CDR3: TGTGCCAGCAGTTACCGGGACAGGGGGCTTTCACCCCTCCACTTT. It yields the protein CASSYRDRGLSPLHF. This chain joins TRBV13 and TRBJ1-6, with 12 nucleotides matching TRBD1. The CDR3 is 15 amino acids. The V and J ends lost 6 bases and 9 bases, in that order; junction bases with no gene match: 6. CDR1 and CDR2 from the germline V gene are PRHDT and FYEKMQ (reference sequence).

The chain has TRBV6-2 or TRBV6-3 and TRBJ2-7; 8 bases are shared with TRBD1. The CDR3 is made up of 14 amino acids. J was trimmed by 6 bases and V by 2 bases; bases with no gene match: 6. The germline CDR1 and CDR2 sequences are MNHEY and SVGEGT. The CDR3: CASSYGAGGSEQYF. The CDR3 bases are TGTGCCAGCAGTTACGGGGCAGGGGGCAGCGAGCAGTACTTC.

This clonotype was detected a few times. The chain has TRBV7-8 and TRBJ2-2; 7 bases are a match to TRBD2. The CDR3 consists of 15 residues. Trimming took 7 bases from V and 8 from J; bases not matched to a gene: 13. Germline values: CDR1 SGHVS, CDR2 FQNEAQ. The CDR3 DNA sequence: TGTGCCAGCAACCATGGGTTTGCGGGAGTTGGGGAGCTGTTTTTT. Translation gives CASNHGFAGVGELFF.

This clonotype was observed once. This chain connects TRBV27 to TRBJ2-5, with D unclear. V lost 6 bases and J 0 bases, leaving 11 bases between the germline ends. The CDR3 consists of 14 residues. Germline lookup yields CDR1 MNHEY and CDR2 SMNVEV (reference sequence). The CDR3 region is CASSSLRDQETQYF. CDR3 DNA: TGTGCCAGCAGCTCCCTACGGGACCAAGAGACCCAGTACTTC.

The chain combines TRBV2 with TRBJ2-7, with 11 bases fitting TRBD2. V shed 4 bases, J shed 12 bases, and the junction held 8 bases outside the gene matches. Germline V gene lookup returns CDR1 SNHLY and CDR2 FYNNEI. The CDR3 loop spans 13 amino acids. The CDR3 here is CASSVLAGGPLYF. The CDR3 nucleotides read TGTGCCAGCAGTGTTCTAGCGGGAGGACCTCTGTACTTC.

The chain has TRBV20-1 and TRBJ2-7; TRBD2 might be the D (6 bases). This CDR3 is 15 amino acids long. CDR1 DFQATT and CDR2 SNEGSKA come from the germline V gene (reference sequence). Trimming stripped 4 bases from V and 5 bases from J, with 21 bases between. The CDR3 sequence: CSATWTTAFSDEQYF. The CDR3 DNA sequence: TGCAGTGCTACCTGGACTACGGCTTTTTCGGACGAGCAGTACTTC.